The T cell receptor (beta chain) under discussion was sequenced for a study of T cells in Graves' hyperthyroidism and ophthalmopathy. From RNA transcripts, TCR beta CDR3 regions were amplified. TCR CDR3 underwent first-round RT-PCR with the HTBI primer set. TCRdb used MiXCR to reprocess the multiplex PCR reads, holding one entry per CDR3 protein. The sample shows a few hundred thousand distinct CDR3 sequences, about 19% of them seen only once. The CDR3 loop spans 17 amino acids. Trimming removed 4 bases at V and 5 bases at J, with 21 bases between. Per the germline V gene, CDR1 is MDHEN and CDR2 is SYDVKM.

Sequenced sample: blood. This sequence originates from a man aged 50-59 years with Graves' ophthalmopathy. The V call is TRBV28, the J call TRBJ1-5; a possible D gene is TRBD1 (5 bases). The chain's CDR3 is CASSSNSRDGFYQPQHF. The CDR3 DNA reads TGTGCCAGCAGTTCAAATTCCCGGGACGGATTCTATCAGCCCCAGCATTTT.